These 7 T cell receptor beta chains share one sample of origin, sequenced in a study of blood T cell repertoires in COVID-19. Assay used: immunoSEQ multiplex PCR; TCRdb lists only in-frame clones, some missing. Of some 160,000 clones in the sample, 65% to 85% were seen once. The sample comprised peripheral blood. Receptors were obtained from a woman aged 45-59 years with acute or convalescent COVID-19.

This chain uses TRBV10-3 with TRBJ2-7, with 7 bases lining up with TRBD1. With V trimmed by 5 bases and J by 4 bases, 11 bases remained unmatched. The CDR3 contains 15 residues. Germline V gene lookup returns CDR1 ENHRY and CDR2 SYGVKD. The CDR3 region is CAISNHRDRKYEQYF. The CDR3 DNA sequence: TGTGCCATCAGTAACCACCGGGACAGAAAATACGAGCAGTACTTC.

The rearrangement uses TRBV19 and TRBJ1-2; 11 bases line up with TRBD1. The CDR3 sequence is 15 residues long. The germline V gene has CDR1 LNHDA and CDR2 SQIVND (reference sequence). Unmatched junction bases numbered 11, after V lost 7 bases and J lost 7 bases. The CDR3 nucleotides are TGTGCCAGTACCCTCCGAGGGACAGGGGGAGTTGGCTACACCTTC. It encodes CASTLRGTGGVGYTF.

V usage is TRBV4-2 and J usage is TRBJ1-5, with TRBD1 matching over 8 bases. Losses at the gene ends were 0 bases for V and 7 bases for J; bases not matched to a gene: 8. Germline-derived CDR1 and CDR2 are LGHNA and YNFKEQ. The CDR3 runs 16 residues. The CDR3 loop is CASSQDQGARYQPQHF. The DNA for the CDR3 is TGTGCCAGCAGCCAAGATCAGGGGGCAAGGTACCAGCCCCAGCATTTT.

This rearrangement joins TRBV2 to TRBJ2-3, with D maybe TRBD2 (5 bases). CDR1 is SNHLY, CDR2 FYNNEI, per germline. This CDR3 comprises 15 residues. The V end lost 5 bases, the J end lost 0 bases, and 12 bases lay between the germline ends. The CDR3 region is CASSLTRSSTDTQYF. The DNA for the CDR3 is TGTGCCAGCAGTCTTACTAGATCTAGCACAGATACGCAGTATTTT.

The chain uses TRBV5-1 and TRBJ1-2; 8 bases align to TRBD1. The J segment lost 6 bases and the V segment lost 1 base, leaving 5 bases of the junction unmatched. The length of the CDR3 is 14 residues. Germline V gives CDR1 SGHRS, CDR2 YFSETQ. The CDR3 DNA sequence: TGCGCCAGCAGCTTGATGGTGACAGGGGATGGCTACACCTTC. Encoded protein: CASSLMVTGDGYTF.

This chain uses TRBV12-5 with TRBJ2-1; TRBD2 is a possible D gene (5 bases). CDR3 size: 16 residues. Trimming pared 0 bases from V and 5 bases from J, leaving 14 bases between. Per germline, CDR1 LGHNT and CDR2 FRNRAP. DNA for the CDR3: TGTGCTAGTGGTTTGGTACTTGTGGACTGGGACAATGAGCAGTTCTTC. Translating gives CASGLVLVDWDNEQFF.

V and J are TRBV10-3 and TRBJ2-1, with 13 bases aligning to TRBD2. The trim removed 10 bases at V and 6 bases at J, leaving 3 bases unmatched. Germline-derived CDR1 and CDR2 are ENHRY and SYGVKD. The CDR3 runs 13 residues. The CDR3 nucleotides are TGTGCCACCTGGACTAGCGGGGGCAATGAGCAGTTCTTC. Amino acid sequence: CATWTSGGNEQFF.